This TCR beta chain was observed in a study of Ad26.COV2.S vaccination and SARS-CoV-2 variants. Overall study findings and caveats: People given the vaccine had a wider spike-specific TCR breadth than placebo recipients did. The authors reported substantial breadth in spike-specific CD8+ and CD4+ T cell responses after vaccination.

Trimming at V came to 3 bases and at J to 0 bases, leaving 13 bases not matched to a gene. CDR1 and CDR2 from the germline V gene are MNHEY and SMNVEV (reference sequence). The CDR3 has 20 amino acids. Assay used: immunoSEQ multiplex PCR; TCRdb lists only in-frame clones, some missing. The sample has fewer than 300,000 clones, 87% seen once. To note about this clone: Its target is unknown.

The treatment is: roughly 18 received Ad26.COV2.S at low or high dose, single or two shots; 5 received placebo; per-sample allocation not given. Vaccine and placebo recipients were sampled on day 63 after the first injection. The chain links TRBV27 to TRBJ1-5, with 11 bases that match TRBD1. Sequences were derived from peripheral blood, sampled in a trial of Ad26.COV2.S vaccine versus placebo. The TCR comes from a person aged 18-65 years who received the Ad26.COV2.S COVID-19 vaccine or a placebo. For the CDR3, the DNA is TGTGCCAGCAGTTTCATTCCACCACTCGGGACAGGGGGTAGCAATCAGCCCCAGCATTTT. Translated: CASSFIPPLGTGGSNQPQHF.